This T cell receptor beta chain was obtained from a study of blood T cell repertoires in COVID-19. Study in general: The United States, Italy and Spain were the sources of the acute and convalescent COVID-19 samples. The analysed material was cDNA or gDNA that came from T cells, B-cell-depleted T cells, or PBMCs.

Germline values: CDR1 SGHTA, CDR2 FQGNSA. Trimming shortened V by 2 bases and J by 5 bases, and 7 bases separated the two germline ends. The CDR3 contains 12 residues. Profiled with immunoSEQ multiplex PCR; TCRdb holds only in-frame clones, not every one. The sample carries under 100,000 clones, 85% to 95% recorded once. The specimen sequenced was peripheral blood. This receptor was identified in a woman in her sixties or seventies with active COVID-19. V is TRBV7-2 and J is TRBJ2-7; D gene uncertain. CDR3 sequence: CASSLMTHEQYF. The CDR3 DNA sequence: TGTGCCAGCAGCTTAATGACTCACGAGCAGTACTTC.